The 29 T cell receptor beta chains given below trace back to one sample, sequenced in a study of molecular identifiers for immune sequencing clone quantification. TCRdb fed the PCR reads into MiXCR, producing one record per CDR3 protein. The sample holds about 640,000 distinct CDR3 sequences, around 20% seen once. The sample was naive CD8+ T cells from blood, with Jurkat cell RNA spiked in. The sample's subset: FACS-sorted CD8+CD4-CCR7+CD45RA+ naive T cells. These receptor sequences come from a human donor in good health. Some libraries in this study had Jurkat cell RNA spiked in.

About this clonotype: This sequence may be a read error, since a much larger clone differs from it by one base. The CDR3 sequence is CASSSSSPDSYLISPQHF. The CDR3 DNA follows: TGTGCCAGCAGCTCCTCGTCCCCCGACAGCTATCTAATCAGCCCCCAGCATTTT. This chain joins TRBV7-6 and TRBJ1-5, with TRBD1 as a possible D gene (5 bases). This CDR3 region has 18 residues. Trimming shortened V by 4 bases and J by 10 bases, and 29 bases separated the two germline ends. CDR1 is SGHVS and CDR2 is FNYEAQ in the germline V gene.

This clonotype was observed at least ten times. The chain couples TRBV29-1 to TRBJ2-3; 8 bases align to TRBD2. Germline CDR1 is SQVTM and CDR2 is ANQGSEA. CDR3 length equals 17 residues. With 6 bases clipped from V and 4 bases from J, the junction kept 18 bases outside the gene matches. CDR3 residues: CSVKGVSGDVNSDTQYF. CDR3 nucleotide sequence: TGCAGCGTGAAAGGAGTTAGCGGGGACGTCAACTCAGATACGCAGTATTTT.

This clonotype was observed a handful of times. The CDR3 loop reads CASGWVRNEQFF. The CDR3 DNA sequence: TGTGCCAGTGGGTGGGTTCGGAATGAGCAGTTCTTC. The chain combines TRBV12-3 or TRBV12-4 with TRBJ2-1; unclear D gene. V was shortened by 9 bases and J by 7 bases, with 13 bases between the two germline ends. This CDR3 has 12 amino acids.

Worth noting for this clonotype: One junction end does not reproduce the germline sequence, and a read error may be involved. This chain uses TRBV11-2 with TRBJ1-4, with D perhaps TRBD1 (5 bases). Germline-derived CDR1 and CDR2 are SGHAT and FQNNGV. The CDR3 loop spans 17 amino acids. In nucleotides, the CDR3 is TGTGCCAGGAGCTTAGGAGGGTTGGGACGGGATAATGAAAAACTGTTTTTT. Amino acid sequence: CARSLGGLGRDNEKLFF.

This clonotype was observed many times. The rearrangement joins TRBV4-3 to TRBJ1-2, with 8 bases that match TRBD1. This CDR3 has 16 residues. Germline assignment: CDR1 LGHNA and CDR2 YSLEER. V shed 1 base, J shed 5 bases, and the junction held 9 bases outside the gene matches. The CDR3 is CASSQGQGSPFYGYTF. DNA for the CDR3: TGCGCCAGCAGCCAAGGACAGGGGTCTCCCTTTTATGGCTACACCTTC.

At least ten counts were recorded for this clonotype. CDR3 sequence reads: CASSLDPQGSGPQHF. The DNA for the CDR3 is TGTGCCAGCAGTTTAGACCCCCAGGGTTCGGGGCCCCAGCATTTT. The chain has TRBV12-3 or TRBV12-4 and TRBJ1-5, with a tentative D call TRBD1 (5 bases). V lost 1 base to trimming and J lost 9 bases, with 16 bases between them. CDR3 length: 15 amino acids.

There are many counts of this clonotype. This rearrangement joins TRBV28 to TRBJ2-3; 13 bases map to TRBD2. The CDR3 loop spans 16 amino acids. CDR1 is MDHEN and CDR2 is SYDVKM in the germline V gene. The trim removed 3 bases at V and 6 bases at J, leaving 6 bases unmatched. As DNA, the CDR3 is TGTGCCAGCAGTTTTACAGGACTAGCGGGAGCGGATACGCAGTATTTT. It yields the protein CASSFTGLAGADTQYF.

Turning to this clonotype: An end of the junction does not agree with germline; a read error may underlie this. The V and J genes are TRBV28 and TRBJ1-1, with 7 bases identical to TRBD1. Germline V gives CDR1 MDHEN, CDR2 SYDVKM. This CDR3 is built from 16 residues. CDR3 nucleotide sequence: TGCGCCAGCAGTTACCTGGGACAGACCCTGAACACTGAAGCTTTCTTT. It specifies CASSYLGQTLNTEAFF.

CDR3 sequence reads: CASRTLGQPQHF. In DNA, the CDR3 is TGTGCCAGCAGGACGCTGGGTCAGCCCCAGCATTTT. The chain carries TRBV12-3 or TRBV12-4 and TRBJ1-5; D call uncertain. The CDR3 length is 12 residues. The V end was cut by 6 bases, the J end by 6 bases, with 9 bases between.

The sample holds many counts of this clonotype. The rearrangement links TRBV20-1 to TRBJ2-7, with D perhaps TRBD2 (6 bases). Trimming took off 1 base at V and 7 bases at J, with 20 bases between the two ends. Per germline, CDR1 DFQATT and CDR2 SNEGSKA (reference sequence). The CDR3 consists of 15 residues. This chain's CDR3 is CSARGAGETLLEQYF. In DNA form, the CDR3 reads TGCAGTGCTAGAGGAGCGGGCGAGACTTTGTTGGAGCAGTACTTC.

This chain links TRBV29-1 with TRBJ2-2; 9 bases map to TRBD2. CDR1 is SQVTM, CDR2 ANQGSEA, per germline. This CDR3 is built from 14 residues. J gave up 2 bases and V 6 bases, and 4 bases lay outside the gene matches. CDR3 DNA sequence: TGCAGCGTGGCGGGGGGGCGAAACACCGGGGAGCTGTTTTTT. Translating gives CSVAGGRNTGELFF.

The chain carries TRBV20-1 and TRBJ2-1; the match to TRBD1 covers 11 bases. The CDR3 spans 15 residues. Germline V gene sequence: CDR1 DFQATT, CDR2 SNEGSKA (reference sequence). The V and J ends lost 5 bases and 4 bases, in that order; junction bases with no gene match: 7. The CDR3 DNA is TGCAGTGCTCGCACCCGGGACAGGGGGTACAATGAGCAGTTCTTC. This gives the protein CSARTRDRGYNEQFF.

Comments on this clonotype: It may be a read error: a sequence one base away is much more abundant. The V gene is TRBV11-2, the J gene TRBJ2-4, with D possibly being TRBD1 (6 bases). This CDR3 contains 14 residues. V shed 1 base and J shed 7 bases, with 11 bases lying between them. The V gene's germline CDR1 is SGHAT and CDR2 FQNNGV. This chain's CDR3 is CASSLGQGNNIQYF. The CDR3 DNA follows: TGTGCCAGCAGCTTAGGTCAGGGGAATAACATTCAGTACTTC.

The chain recombines TRBV28 with TRBJ1-5; 7 nucleotides agree with TRBD1. Germline CDR1 reads MDHEN; CDR2 reads SYDVKM. The J segment lost 2 bases and the V segment lost 7 bases, leaving 5 bases of the junction unmatched. The CDR3 is made up of 14 amino acids. CDR3 coding DNA: TGTGCCAGCATACAGGGGATCGGCAATCAGCCCCAGCATTTT. It is translated as CASIQGIGNQPQHF.

The chain is built from TRBV27 and TRBJ2-7, with D uncertain. Trimming stripped 1 base from V and 3 bases from J, with 13 bases between. This CDR3 is 15 amino acids long. Germline CDR1 MNHEY, CDR2 SMNVEV (reference sequence). The CDR3 reads CASSLLGSRDYEQYF. CDR3 nucleotides: TGTGCCAGCAGTTTATTGGGCTCCCGAGACTACGAGCAGTACTTC.

This rearrangement joins TRBV30 to TRBJ1-2, with a possible D match to TRBD1 (5 bases). Per the germline V gene, CDR1 is GTSNPN and CDR2 is SVGIG (reference sequence). This CDR3 is built from 16 residues. With 2 bases removed from V and 5 bases from J, the gap between germline ends came to 21 bases. CDR3 coding DNA: TGTGCCTGGAGTACTACAACGGGACGGGGAGCGTATGGCTACACCTTC. Protein sequence: CAWSTTTGRGAYGYTF.

This clonotype was recorded a few times. V is TRBV19 and J is TRBJ2-3; 8 nucleotides line up with TRBD1. J was trimmed by 3 bases and V by 6 bases; bases with no gene match: 11. CDR1 is LNHDA and CDR2 is SQIVND in the germline V gene (reference sequence). The CDR3 totals 16 residues. The CDR3 sequence: CASSTKDRVVTDTQYF. The DNA of the CDR3 is TGTGCCAGTAGCACCAAGGACAGGGTAGTAACAGATACGCAGTATTTT. Full variable domain (missing parts from reference TRBV19 and TRBJ2-3): DGGITQSPKYLFRKEGQNVTLSCEQNLNHDAMYWYRQDPGQGLRLIYYSQIVNDFQKGDIAEGYSVSREKKESFPLTVTSAQKNPTAFYLCASSTKDRVVTDTQYFGPGTRLTVL.

This clonotype was counted at least ten times. CDR3 sequence (DNA): TGCAGCGTTGATGACCAGCGGGGGGGCCTGACCGGGGAGCTGTTTTTT. This encodes CSVDDQRGGLTGELFF. The chain employs TRBV29-1 and TRBJ2-2; 10 nucleotides agree with TRBD2. This CDR3 comprises 16 residues. Germline lookup yields CDR1 SQVTM and CDR2 ANQGSEA. Germline trimming cut 3 bases from V and 5 bases from J; bases unmatched to any gene: 9.

Only a few counts were recorded for this clonotype. The V gene is TRBV29-1, the J gene TRBJ2-1; weak D call: TRBD1 (6 bases). CDR3 length: 11 residues. Germline V gives CDR1 SQVTM, CDR2 ANQGSEA. The ends were cut back, 7 bases at V and 3 bases at J, with 7 bases in the middle. The CDR3 protein is CSADSYNEQFF. In DNA form, the CDR3 reads TGCAGCGCGGACAGCTACAATGAGCAGTTCTTC.

Of note for this clonotype: Since a much larger clone is just one base distant, this may be a read error. The rearrangement links TRBV27 to TRBJ1-1, with D unclear. CDR3 length: 14 residues. CDR1 and CDR2 (germline): MNHEY, SMNVEV (reference sequence). Trimming removed 6 bases from V and 11 bases from J, with 22 bases in between. The CDR3: CASSPSTAALEAFF. The CDR3 region has the DNA TGTGCCAGCAGCCCCTCTACCGCAGCTCTAGAGGCTTTCTTT.

This clonotype has just a few counts. V is TRBV7-9 and J is TRBJ1-1; 7 positions agree with TRBD1. Germline V lookup: CDR1 SEHNR, CDR2 FQNEAQ (reference sequence). J was trimmed by 3 bases and V by 5 bases; bases with no gene match: 6. This CDR3 comprises 14 residues. The CDR3 loop is CASSPTGIDTEAFF. CDR3 coding DNA: TGTGCCAGCAGCCCGACAGGGATCGACACTGAAGCTTTCTTT.

Concerning this clonotype: No conserved phenylalanine or tryptophan ends this CDR3, so it is likely a read error. No DNA is shown, since the ends of the CDR3 on it are uncertain; the CDR3 is the one TCRdb lists. V gene TRBV21-1 combines with J gene TRBJ1-1; TRBD1, the table's D call, was not compared with the DNA. TRBV21-1 is annotated as a pseudogene. The CDR3 is 18 residues long, ends included. CDR3 loop: CASSKGAGQGLRGTEAFI.

The chain joins TRBV6-2 or TRBV6-3 to TRBJ1-2; the D gene is possibly TRBD1 (5 bases). The CDR3 is 16 residues long. The ends were cut back, 8 bases at V and 4 bases at J, with 23 bases in the middle. CDR1 MNHEY and CDR2 SVGEGT come from the germline V gene. The CDR3 DNA reads TGTGCCAGCGGTCCGTCTAGGTCCGGGACGCCCTATGGCTACACCTTC. It encodes CASGPSRSGTPYGYTF.

A word on this clonotype: This may be a read error, as it is one base from a much larger clone. This chain connects TRBV6-1 to TRBJ2-2; TRBD2 matches at 7 bases. The CDR3 totals 17 residues. V dropped 4 bases and J dropped 0; count of bases not matched to a gene: 8. Per the germline V gene, CDR1 is MNHNS and CDR2 is SASEGT. CDR3 residues: CASSAGGSVPNTGELFF. The CDR3 bases are TGTGCCAGCAGTGCTGGCGGGAGTGTCCCGAACACCGGGGAGCTGTTTTTT.

In its sample, this clonotype was seen many times. The chain carries TRBV6-5 and TRBJ1-1, with TRBD1 matching over 8 bases. The CDR3 is 15 amino acids. CDR1 MNHEY and CDR2 SVGAGI come from the germline V gene. Trimming removed 7 bases from V and 5 bases from J; junction bases left unmatched: 12. In nucleotides, the CDR3 is TGTGCCAGCAATATTCTCGGACAGGGCAGGACTGAAGCTTTCTTT. As protein: CASNILGQGRTEAFF.

This clonotype was recorded many times. V and J are TRBV20-1 and TRBJ2-7; perhaps D is TRBD1 or TRBD2 (5 bases each). Trimming removed 0 bases from V and 4 bases from J, with 13 bases in between. Germline V lookup: CDR1 DFQATT, CDR2 SNEGSKA (reference sequence). This CDR3 has 14 amino acids. CDR3 amino acids: CSARDWGSGYEQYF. The CDR3 DNA reads as TGCAGTGCTAGAGATTGGGGGTCGGGGTACGAGCAGTACTTC.

This clonotype occurred many times. V usage is TRBV19 and J usage is TRBJ1-5, with D tentatively TRBD1 (5 bases). Per germline, CDR1 LNHDA and CDR2 SQIVND (reference sequence). This CDR3 spans 13 amino acids. Trimming pared 6 bases from V and 7 bases from J, leaving 13 bases between. The CDR3 protein is CASRTGTIQPQHF. In nucleotides, the CDR3 is TGTGCCAGTAGGACCGGGACCATCCAGCCCCAGCATTTT.

This clonotype was counted ten times or more. The chain combines TRBV20-1 with TRBJ2-5, with 11 bases fitting TRBD2. Germline values: CDR1 DFQATT, CDR2 SNEGSKA (reference sequence). This CDR3 contains 16 residues. The junction had 8 bases not matched to a gene; V was cut back by 4 bases and J by 1 base. The CDR3 here is CSATKGTSGSQETQYF. CDR3 bases: TGCAGTGCTACTAAAGGGACTAGCGGAAGCCAAGAGACCCAGTACTTC.

This clonotype was seen at least ten times. The chain carries TRBV4-1 and TRBJ1-1; weak D call: TRBD1 (5 bases). Per the germline V gene, CDR1 is MGHRA and CDR2 is YSYEKL. The germline V and J ends were trimmed by 7 bases and 1 base, with 16 bases remaining between them. CDR3 length equals 15 residues. This CDR3 reads CASNPLQGKNTEAFF. The CDR3 DNA is TGCGCCAGCAACCCCTTGCAGGGTAAGAACACTGAAGCTTTCTTT.